This is a list of T cell receptor beta chains from one sample in a study of preoperative IRX-2 immunotherapy in early breast cancer. TCRdb's table, derived via immunoSEQ multiplex PCR, lists solely in-frame clones and lacks some. The sample carries 1,500 or so clones, around three fifths recorded once. This specimen consisted of tumor tissue, obtained before IRX-2 immunotherapy. The receptors originated from a human donor with breast cancer. The CDR3 runs from the conserved cysteine through the conserved F or W. D genes are given only for firm matches. A row's size may be missing; if present it is once, few, many or a size class.

TRBV6-8	NA	TRBD1	TRBJ1-4	TGTGCCAGCCGAGCGCCTACAGGGGGTAATGAAAAACTGTTTTTT	CASRAPTGGNEKLFF
TRBV11-3	few	TRBD1	TRBJ2-2	TGTGCCAGCAGCGGTCAAAAGACAGGGGTGTATACCGGGGAGCTGTTTTTT	CASSGQKTGVYTGELFF
TRBV11-3	large	TRBD1	TRBJ1-1	TGTGCCAGCAGCTTCACATCGGGACAGGGTTCTGAAGCTTTCTTT	CASSFTSGQGSEAFF
TRBV15	few	TRBD1	TRBJ1-5	TGTGCCACCAGCAGACGGGACAGTTATCAGCCCCAGCATTTT	CATSRRDSYQPQHF
TRBV19	NA	NA	TRBJ1-1	TGTGCCAGTAGCATTCTACCGGGATCTCGTTCCCAAGAAGCTTTCTTT	CASSILPGSRSQEAFF
TRBV6-8	NA	NA	TRBJ1-3	TGTGCCAGCAGTGAGTTGGTAGACTCGGGAAACACCATATATTTT	CASSELVDSGNTIYF
TRBV11-3	NA	NA	TRBJ2-5	TGTGCCAGCAGCTTAGTGGGCCTTAGAGAGACCCAGTACTTC	CASSLVGLRETQYF
TRBV11-3	NA	TRBD2	TRBJ2-5	TGTGCCAGCAGCCCGGGACTAGCGGGGGTAGGGGAGACCCAGTACTTC	CASSPGLAGVGETQYF
TRBV11-3	NA	NA	TRBJ2-6	TGTGCCAGCACAGTCCCCGTCAGACAAAGTCGGGCCAACGTCCTGACTTTC	CASTVPVRQSRANVLTF
TRBV6-8	NA	TRBD2	TRBJ2-5	TGTGCCAGCGCAGGCGGGGCGGGGGGGCCAGAGACCCAGTACTTC	CASAGGAGGPETQYF